Listed here are 28 T cell receptor beta chains from one sample, sequenced in a study of T-cell memory formation after mild COVID-19. Via MiXCR, TCRdb re-called the 5' RACE reads, giving one row per CDR3 protein. The table records 35,000 to 55,000 distinct CDR3 sequences, about a tenth of them present only once. Sample: PBMCs or a T cell subset sorted from them (not recorded which). These receptors all come from an adult woman who had mild COVID-19 (a few samples of this study predate the infection). Cell type and time point are not known.

This clonotype was seen a few times. The genes are TRBV20-1 and TRBJ2-3, with D maybe TRBD1 (5 bases). This CDR3 is built from 18 residues. V lost 0 bases, J lost 2 bases, and 21 bases lay in between. In germline, CDR1 is DFQATT, CDR2 SNEGSKA (reference sequence). The CDR3 is CSARDLGRRSFSTDTQYF. Written as DNA, the CDR3 is TGCAGTGCTAGAGATTTGGGGCGGCGCTCCTTCTCCACAGATACGCAGTATTTT.

This clonotype was detected only a few times. V gene TRBV20-1 combines with J gene TRBJ2-3; 8 positions match TRBD2. The CDR3 runs to 15 residues. Germline V gene sequence: CDR1 DFQATT, CDR2 SNEGSKA (reference sequence). J lost 4 bases, V lost 1 base, and 7 bases had no gene match. CDR3 sequence: CSARGLAIYSDTQYF. Written as DNA, the CDR3 is TGCAGTGCTAGAGGACTAGCGATATATTCAGATACGCAGTATTTT.

The chain uses TRBV7-2 and TRBJ1-1; D perhaps matches TRBD1 (5 bases). Trimming pared 7 bases from V and 2 bases from J, leaving 14 bases between. CDR3 length: 14 amino acids. Germline V lookup: CDR1 SGHTA, CDR2 FQGNSA. As DNA, the CDR3 is TGTGCCAGCAACTATCCTGGGGGAAACACTGAAGCTTTCTTT. Translating gives CASNYPGGNTEAFF.

This clonotype was seen a few times. V gene TRBV27 combines with J gene TRBJ1-2; 7 bases match TRBD1. The CDR3 extends over 14 amino acids. In germline, CDR1 is MNHEY, CDR2 SMNVEV (reference sequence). J lost 7 bases, V lost 5 bases, and 10 bases had no gene match. Written as DNA, the CDR3 is TGTGCCAGCAGTCAGACAGGGCTCGGACTTGGCTACACCTTC. Its protein is CASSQTGLGLGYTF.

This clonotype was observed a few times. The chain has TRBV24-1 and TRBJ1-2; D is uncertain. Trimming took 6 bases from V and 0 from J, leaving 4 bases between them. The CDR3 contains 12 residues. Germline CDR1 and CDR2: KGHDR and SFDVKD. The DNA of the CDR3 is TGTGCCACCAGTCACTCTAACTATGGCTACACCTTC. This translates into CATSHSNYGYTF.

This clonotype turned up a few times. The chain combines TRBV7-2 with TRBJ2-2, with TRBD2 identical over 7 bases. V gave up 5 bases and J gave up 4 bases; unmatched junction bases: 10. CDR1 and CDR2 (germline): SGHTA, FQGNSA. The CDR3 runs to 16 residues. CDR3 sequence: CASSPRLGGRTGELFF. The CDR3 coding sequence is TGTGCCAGCAGCCCCCGCCTGGGAGGGCGCACCGGGGAGCTGTTTTTT.

This clonotype was detected only a few times. The V call is TRBV4-2, the J call TRBJ2-7; 7 bases line up with TRBD1. This CDR3 has 14 residues. V was pared by 0 bases and J by 3 bases, with 2 bases of the junction left unmatched. Per the germline V gene, CDR1 is LGHNA and CDR2 is YNFKEQ. The DNA for the CDR3 is TGTGCCAGCAGCCAAGACCGACAGGGCTACGAGCAGTACTTC. Its protein product is CASSQDRQGYEQYF.

The rearrangement joins TRBV5-1 to TRBJ1-2; 7 bases line up with TRBD1. The V segment lost 3 bases and the J segment 13 bases; nucleotides outside the gene matches: 6. Germline V gene sequence: CDR1 SGHRS, CDR2 YFSETQ. This CDR3 region has 11 residues. The CDR3 region has the DNA TGCGCCAGCAGCTCAGGGGGACAGTCCACCTTC. This codes for CASSSGGQSTF.

The chain uses TRBV19 and TRBJ2-3; 7 bases align to TRBD2. V dropped 6 bases and J dropped 4; count of bases not matched to a gene: 7. This CDR3 has 14 residues. The germline gives CDR1 LNHDA, CDR2 SQIVND (reference sequence). CDR3 nucleotide sequence: TGTGCCAGTAGCCTCGGGCGGGAGTCAGATACGCAGTATTTT. Its translation: CASSLGRESDTQYF.

This clonotype was seen at least ten times. The rearrangement joins TRBV12-3 or TRBV12-4 to TRBJ2-1; the match to TRBD2 covers 9 bases. The junction had 19 bases not matched to a gene; V was cut back by 4 bases and J by 3 bases. This CDR3 is built from 20 residues. The DNA of the CDR3 is TGTGCCAGCAGTTCACATAGCGGGGGTACACTATATAAAGTCTACAATGAGCAGTTCTTC. Amino acids: CASSSHSGGTLYKVYNEQFF.

This chain uses TRBV11-2 with TRBJ2-2, with TRBD2 matching 8 bases. From germline, CDR1 is SGHAT and CDR2 FQNNGV. The CDR3 totals 16 residues. V dropped 5 bases and J dropped 2; count of bases not matched to a gene: 7. CDR3 residues: CASSPSGGLNTGELFF. Written as DNA, the CDR3 is TGTGCCAGCAGCCCAAGCGGGGGCCTAAACACCGGGGAGCTGTTTTTT.

The genes are TRBV12-3 or TRBV12-4 and TRBJ2-2; 10 nucleotides agree with TRBD1. Trimming at V came to 5 bases and at J to 8 bases, leaving 17 bases not matched to a gene. This CDR3 region has 18 residues. CDR3 region: CASSRRQGASEGAGELFF. The CDR3 DNA reads TGTGCCAGCAGTCGCAGACAGGGGGCCTCTGAGGGCGCAGGGGAGCTGTTTTTT.

This clonotype was detected many times. The genes are TRBV20-1 and TRBJ2-2; 8 positions match TRBD1. This CDR3 spans 14 amino acids. The germline gives CDR1 DFQATT, CDR2 SNEGSKA (reference sequence). Trimming removed 3 bases from V and 6 bases from J; junction bases left unmatched: 6. The CDR3 loop is CSASKAGGAGELFF. CDR3 nucleotides: TGCAGTGCTAGCAAGGCAGGGGGCGCCGGGGAGCTGTTTTTT.

This clonotype was counted ten times or more. The chain employs TRBV5-1 and TRBJ1-5, with 7 bases lining up with TRBD1. The CDR3 sequence is 15 residues long. Trimming took 0 bases from V and 4 from J; bases not matched to a gene: 4. Germline assignment: CDR1 SGHRS and CDR2 YFSETQ. The CDR3 region is CASSLGTGYNQPQHF. CDR3 DNA sequence: TGCGCCAGCAGCTTGGGGACAGGATATAATCAGCCCCAGCATTTT.

The sample holds many counts of this clonotype. DNA for the CDR3: TGTGCCAGCAGTTACCGCCTGGGACTAGCCTACGAGCAGTACTTC. Residues: CASSYRLGLAYEQYF. This chain uses TRBV6-5 with TRBJ2-7; 8 nucleotides align to TRBD2. Unmatched junction bases numbered 5, after V lost 2 bases and J lost 2 bases. Germline CDR1 is MNHEY and CDR2 is SVGAGI. CDR3 length: 15 residues.

The rearrangement uses TRBV6-1 and TRBJ1-2; D gene uncertain. CDR1 MNHNS and CDR2 SASEGT come from the germline V gene. The CDR3 runs to 15 residues. The V and J ends lost 0 bases and 3 bases respectively, with 11 bases between them. The CDR3 is CASSEAFGGYYGYTF. The CDR3 DNA is TGTGCCAGCAGTGAAGCGTTCGGAGGTTACTATGGCTACACCTTC.

This clonotype showed up many times. The rearrangement joins TRBV7-9 to TRBJ1-1, with D perhaps matching TRBD1 (5 bases). CDR1 SEHNR and CDR2 FQNEAQ come from the germline V gene (reference sequence). The length of the CDR3 is 13 residues. V lost 4 bases and J lost 11, with 17 bases in between. This CDR3 reads CASSSPLGTRAFF. CDR3 nucleotide sequence: TGTGCCAGCAGCTCCCCCCTCGGGACCCGGGCTTTCTTT.

The chain is built from TRBV9 and TRBJ2-7; D tentatively fits TRBD1 or TRBD2 (7 bases each). The CDR3 is 13 residues long. V lost 3 bases and J 6 bases, leaving 13 bases between the germline ends. Germline V gives CDR1 SGDLS, CDR2 YYNGEE. CDR3 nucleotides: TGTGCCAGCAGCGCCCAGGGGGAGGGCGAGCAGTACTTC. The encoded protein is CASSAQGEGEQYF.

This clonotype was counted many times. The CDR3 reads CASTPVGGAGNEQYF. As DNA, the CDR3 is TGCGCCAGCACCCCCGTCGGGGGGGCCGGGAACGAGCAGTACTTC. This chain uses TRBV5-1 with TRBJ2-7; 8 nucleotides agree with TRBD2. After removal of 6 bases from V and 5 bases from J, the junction contained 13 bases not matched to a gene. CDR3 length: 15 residues. The V gene's germline CDR1 is SGHRS and CDR2 YFSETQ. The full variable domain, with the rest looked up from reference TRBV5-1 and TRBJ2-7, is KAGVTQTPRYLIKTRGQQVTLSCSPISGHRSVSWYQQTPGQGLQFLFEYFSETQRNKGNFPGRFSGRQFSNSRSEMNVSTLELGDSALYLCASTPVGGAGNEQYFGPGTRLTVT.

This rearrangement joins TRBV19 to TRBJ2-3, with 14 bases lining up with TRBD2. Germline CDR1 and CDR2: LNHDA and SQIVND (reference sequence). This CDR3 spans 17 amino acids. The junction had 5 bases not matched to a gene; V was cut back by 6 bases and J by 0 bases. The CDR3 sequence: CASSRTSGGTSTDTQYF. In DNA form, the CDR3 reads TGTGCCAGTAGCCGGACTAGCGGGGGGACTAGCACAGATACGCAGTATTTT.

V is TRBV12-3 or TRBV12-4 and J is TRBJ2-3; D perhaps matches TRBD1 (5 bases). The CDR3 is 12 amino acids. V was pared by 6 bases and J by 8 bases, with 12 bases between. CDR3 residues: CASSSGKGTQYF. CDR3 DNA: TGTGCCAGCAGCTCAGGGAAAGGTACGCAGTATTTT.

V and J are TRBV20-1 and TRBJ2-7; 8 bases align to TRBD2. V lost 3 bases and J lost 6; bases outside the gene matches: 10. CDR1 DFQATT and CDR2 SNEGSKA come from the germline V gene (reference sequence). The CDR3 is 14 amino acids. This chain's CDR3 is CSASQSGSRGEQYF. Written as DNA, the CDR3 is TGCAGTGCTAGTCAAAGCGGGAGTCGAGGCGAGCAGTACTTC.

This clonotype showed up just a few times. The rearrangement links TRBV7-3 to TRBJ1-1; possible D gene TRBD1, 6 bases. The CDR3 has 16 residues. The V and J ends lost 5 bases and 0 bases respectively, with 16 bases between them. Germline V gives CDR1 SGHTA, CDR2 FQGTGA. Here the CDR3 reads CASSQTGKTVNTEAFF. CDR3 in DNA: TGTGCCAGCAGCCAAACAGGGAAGACAGTGAACACTGAAGCTTTCTTT.

The CDR3 region has the DNA TGTGCCAGCAGCGCGGAAAATCAGCCCCAGCATTTT. Translated, it gives CASSAENQPQHF. The chain links TRBV6-1 to TRBJ1-5; D gene uncertain. CDR3 length: 12 amino acids. Germline V gives CDR1 MNHNS, CDR2 SASEGT. The ends were cut back, 6 bases at V and 4 bases at J, with 7 bases in the middle.

The sample holds many counts of this clonotype. The chain's CDR3 is CARPPGAFRDYEQYF. The DNA of the CDR3 is TGTGCCAGGCCACCGGGGGCCTTCCGAGACTACGAGCAGTACTTC. This sequence joins TRBV7-2 and TRBJ2-7; the D gene could be TRBD1 or TRBD2 (6 bases each). This CDR3 contains 15 residues. Between the trimmed V and J ends, which lost 9 bases and 3 bases, there was a span of 21 bases. The germline CDR1 and CDR2 sequences are SGHTA and FQGNSA.

This clonotype was counted at least ten times. V usage is TRBV5-1 and J usage is TRBJ1-6, with D unresolved. Germline CDR1 is SGHRS and CDR2 is YFSETQ. Trimming cost V 5 bases and J 7 bases, with 13 bases left between them. There are 14 residues in the CDR3. The CDR3 here is CASSPGRTNSPLHF. CDR3 coding DNA: TGCGCCAGCAGTCCTGGACGGACGAATTCACCCCTCCACTTT.

This clonotype was observed a handful of times. J is TRBJ1-2 and V is TRBV28, with 10 bases identical to TRBD1. The CDR3 contains 15 residues. V lost 2 bases to trimming and J lost 6 bases; unmatched junction nucleotides: 6. The germline V gene encodes CDR1 MDHEN and CDR2 SYDVKM. CDR3 sequence (DNA): TGTGCCAGCAGTTTAATGGACAGGGGGGGGAATGGCTACACCTTC. This sequence encodes CASSLMDRGGNGYTF.

The V call is TRBV5-1, the J call TRBJ2-1; weak D call: TRBD2 (5 bases). Germline V gives CDR1 SGHRS, CDR2 YFSETQ. V lost 0 bases and J lost 5, with 15 bases in between. This CDR3 has 16 amino acids. This CDR3 reads CASSLDRADGNNEQFF. CDR3 DNA sequence: TGCGCCAGCAGCTTGGATCGGGCGGACGGGAACAATGAGCAGTTCTTC.